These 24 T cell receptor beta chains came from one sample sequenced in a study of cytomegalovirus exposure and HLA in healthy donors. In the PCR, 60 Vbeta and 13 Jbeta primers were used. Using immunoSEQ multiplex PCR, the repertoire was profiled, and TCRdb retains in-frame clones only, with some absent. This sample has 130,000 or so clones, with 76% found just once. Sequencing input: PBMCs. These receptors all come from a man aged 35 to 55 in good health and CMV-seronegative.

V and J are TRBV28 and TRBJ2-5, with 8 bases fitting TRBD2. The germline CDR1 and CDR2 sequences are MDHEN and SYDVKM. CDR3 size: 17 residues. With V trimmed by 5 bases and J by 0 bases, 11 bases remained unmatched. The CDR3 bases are TGTGCCAGCAGTCCTGTTAGTGGCGGGGGGAACCAAGAGACCCAGTACTTC. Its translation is CASSPVSGGGNQETQYF.

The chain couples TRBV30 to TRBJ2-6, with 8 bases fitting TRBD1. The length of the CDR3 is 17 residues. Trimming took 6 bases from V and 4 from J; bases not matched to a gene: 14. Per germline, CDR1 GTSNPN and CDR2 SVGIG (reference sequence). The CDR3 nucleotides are TGTGCCTGTTACGCCTGGGACAGGCCTTCGGGGGCCAACGTCCTGACTTTC. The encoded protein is CACYAWDRPSGANVLTF.

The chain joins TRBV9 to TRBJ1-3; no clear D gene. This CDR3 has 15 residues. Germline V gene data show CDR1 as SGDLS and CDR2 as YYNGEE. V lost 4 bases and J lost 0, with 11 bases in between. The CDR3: CASSRTVSSGNTIYF. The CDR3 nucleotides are TGTGCCAGCAGCCGTACCGTGAGCTCTGGAAACACCATATATTTT.

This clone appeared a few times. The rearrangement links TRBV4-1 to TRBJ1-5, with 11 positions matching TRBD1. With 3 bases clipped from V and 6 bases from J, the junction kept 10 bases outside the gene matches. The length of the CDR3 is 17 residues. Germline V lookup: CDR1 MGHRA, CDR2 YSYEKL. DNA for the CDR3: TGCGCCAGCAGCCAGTTTTCCGGGACAGGGGGATCTCAGCCCCAGCATTTT. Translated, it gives CASSQFSGTGGSQPQHF.

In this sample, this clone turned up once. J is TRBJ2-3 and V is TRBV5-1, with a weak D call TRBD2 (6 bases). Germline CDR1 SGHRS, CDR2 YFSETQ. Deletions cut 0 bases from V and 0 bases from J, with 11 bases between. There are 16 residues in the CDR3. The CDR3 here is CASSLAAGSSTDTQYF. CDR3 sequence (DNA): TGCGCCAGCAGCTTGGCCGCGGGGTCTAGCACAGATACGCAGTATTTT.

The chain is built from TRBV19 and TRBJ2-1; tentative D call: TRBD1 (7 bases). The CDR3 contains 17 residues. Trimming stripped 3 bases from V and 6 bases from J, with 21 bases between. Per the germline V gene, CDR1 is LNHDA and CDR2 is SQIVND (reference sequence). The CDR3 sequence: CASSMPYRGGQVNEQFF. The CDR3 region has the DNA TGTGCCAGTAGTATGCCCTACAGGGGAGGTCAGGTCAATGAGCAGTTCTTC. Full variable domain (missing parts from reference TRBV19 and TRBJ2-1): DGGITQSPKYLFRKEGQNVTLSCEQNLNHDAMYWYRQDPGQGLRLIYYSQIVNDFQKGDIAEGYSVSREKKESFPLTVTSAQKNPTAFYLCASSMPYRGGQVNEQFFGPGTRLTVL.

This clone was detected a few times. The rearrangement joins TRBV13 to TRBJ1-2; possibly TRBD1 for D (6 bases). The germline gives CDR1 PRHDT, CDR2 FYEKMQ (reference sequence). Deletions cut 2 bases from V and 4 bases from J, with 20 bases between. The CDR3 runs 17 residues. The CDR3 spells CASSLRTGGPGAYGYTF. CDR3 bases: TGTGCCAGCAGCTTACGGACCGGTGGACCAGGGGCCTATGGCTACACCTTC.

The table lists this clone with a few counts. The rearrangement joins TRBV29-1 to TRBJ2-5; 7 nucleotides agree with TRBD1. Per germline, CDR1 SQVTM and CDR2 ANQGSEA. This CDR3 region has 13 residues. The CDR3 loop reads CSAGTVLLETQYF. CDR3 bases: TGCAGTGCCGGGACAGTGTTATTGGAGACCCAGTACTTC.

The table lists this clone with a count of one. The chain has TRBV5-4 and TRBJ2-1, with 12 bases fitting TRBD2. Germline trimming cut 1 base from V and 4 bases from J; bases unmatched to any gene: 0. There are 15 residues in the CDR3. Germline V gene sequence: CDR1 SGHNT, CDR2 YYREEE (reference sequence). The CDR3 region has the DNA TGTGCCAGCAGCTTGACTAGCGGGGGGTACAATGAGCAGTTCTTC. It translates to CASSLTSGGYNEQFF.

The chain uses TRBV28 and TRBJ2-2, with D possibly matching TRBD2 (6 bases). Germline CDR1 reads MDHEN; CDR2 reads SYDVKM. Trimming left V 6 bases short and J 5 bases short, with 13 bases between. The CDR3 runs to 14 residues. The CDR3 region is CASSILGGTGELFF. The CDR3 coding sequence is TGTGCCAGCAGCATTCTGGGAGGAACCGGGGAGCTGTTTTTT.

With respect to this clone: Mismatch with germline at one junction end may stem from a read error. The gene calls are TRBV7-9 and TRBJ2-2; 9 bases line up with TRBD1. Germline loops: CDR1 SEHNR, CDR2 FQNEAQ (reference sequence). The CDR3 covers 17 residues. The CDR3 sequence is CSSSSAGTGWITGELFF. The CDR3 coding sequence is TGTTCCAGCAGCTCCGCCGGGACAGGGTGGATCACCGGGGAGCTGTTTTTT. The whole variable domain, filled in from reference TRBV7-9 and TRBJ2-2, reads DTGVSQNPRHKITKRGQNVTFRCDPISEHNRLYWYRQTLGQGPEFLTYFQNEAQLEKSRLLSDRFSAERPKGSFSTLEIQRTEQGDSAMYLCSSSSAGTGWITGELFFGEGSRLTVL.

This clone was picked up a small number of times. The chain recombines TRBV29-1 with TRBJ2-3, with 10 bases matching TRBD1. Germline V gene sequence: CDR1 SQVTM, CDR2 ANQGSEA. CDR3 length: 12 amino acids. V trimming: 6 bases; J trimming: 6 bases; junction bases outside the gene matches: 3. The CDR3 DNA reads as TGCAGCGTCCGGACAGGGGGGGATACGCAGTATTTT. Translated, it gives CSVRTGGDTQYF.

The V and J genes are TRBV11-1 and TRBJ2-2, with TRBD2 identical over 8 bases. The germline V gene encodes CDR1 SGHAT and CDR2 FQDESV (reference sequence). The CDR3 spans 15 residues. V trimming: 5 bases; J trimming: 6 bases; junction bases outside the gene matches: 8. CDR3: CASSTNGGGSGELFF. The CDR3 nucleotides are TGTGCCAGCAGCACAAACGGGGGGGGCTCCGGGGAGCTGTTTTTT.

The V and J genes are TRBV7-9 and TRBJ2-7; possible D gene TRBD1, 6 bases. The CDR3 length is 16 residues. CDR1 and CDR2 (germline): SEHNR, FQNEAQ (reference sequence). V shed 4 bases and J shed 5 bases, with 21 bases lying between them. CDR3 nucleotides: TGTGCCAGCAGCTCGCTCGTAGAACAGGGTAGGAACGAGCAGTACTTC. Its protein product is CASSSLVEQGRNEQYF.

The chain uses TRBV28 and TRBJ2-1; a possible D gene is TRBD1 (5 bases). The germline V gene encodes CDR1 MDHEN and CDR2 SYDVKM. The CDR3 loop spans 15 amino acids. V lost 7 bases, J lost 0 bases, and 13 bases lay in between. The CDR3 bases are TGTGCCAGCAAACCCCCAGGGCCCTCCTACAATGAGCAGTTCTTC. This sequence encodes CASKPPGPSYNEQFF.

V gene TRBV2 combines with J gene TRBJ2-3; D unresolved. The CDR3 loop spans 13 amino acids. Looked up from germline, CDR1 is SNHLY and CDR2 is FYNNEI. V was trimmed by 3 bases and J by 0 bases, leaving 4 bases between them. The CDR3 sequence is CASSDTSTDTQYF. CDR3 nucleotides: TGTGCCAGCAGTGACACTAGCACAGATACGCAGTATTTT.

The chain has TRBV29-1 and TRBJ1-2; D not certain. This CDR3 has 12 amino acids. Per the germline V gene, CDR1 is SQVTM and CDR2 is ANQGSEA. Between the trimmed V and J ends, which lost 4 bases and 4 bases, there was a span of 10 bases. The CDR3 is CSVGSGAYGYTF. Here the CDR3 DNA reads TGCAGCGTTGGATCGGGTGCCTATGGCTACACCTTC.

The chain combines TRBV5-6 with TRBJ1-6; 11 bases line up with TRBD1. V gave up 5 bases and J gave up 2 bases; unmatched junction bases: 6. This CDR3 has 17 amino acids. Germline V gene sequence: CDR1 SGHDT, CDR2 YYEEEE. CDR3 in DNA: TGTGCCAGCAGGGATCGGACAGGGGGCGCCTATAATTCACCCCTCCACTTT. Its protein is CASRDRTGGAYNSPLHF.

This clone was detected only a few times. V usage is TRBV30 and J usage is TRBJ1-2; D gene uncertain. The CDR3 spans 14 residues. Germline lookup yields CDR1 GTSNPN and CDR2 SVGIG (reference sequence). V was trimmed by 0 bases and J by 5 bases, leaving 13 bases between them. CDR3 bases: TGTGCCTGGAGTGTTGTTGGGCTGTGGTATGGCTACACCTTC. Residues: CAWSVVGLWYGYTF. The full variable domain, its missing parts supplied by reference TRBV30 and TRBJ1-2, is SQTIHQWPATLVQPVGSPLSLECTVEGTSNPNLYWYRQAAGRGLQLLFYSVGIGQISSEVPQNLSASRPQDRQFILSSKKLLLSDSGFYLCAWSVVGLWYGYTFGSGTRLTVV.

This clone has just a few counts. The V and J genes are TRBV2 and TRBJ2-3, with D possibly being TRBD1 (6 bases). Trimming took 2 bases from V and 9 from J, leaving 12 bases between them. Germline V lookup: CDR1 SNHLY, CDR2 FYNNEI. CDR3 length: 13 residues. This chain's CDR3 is CASSETGLGTQYF. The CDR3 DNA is TGTGCCAGCAGTGAAACAGGGCTGGGGACGCAGTATTTT.

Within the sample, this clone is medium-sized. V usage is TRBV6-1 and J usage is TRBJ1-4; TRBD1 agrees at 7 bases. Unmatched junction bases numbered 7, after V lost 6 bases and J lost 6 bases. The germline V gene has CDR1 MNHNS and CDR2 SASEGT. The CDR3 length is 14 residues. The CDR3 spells CASRTGTDYEKLFF. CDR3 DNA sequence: TGTGCCAGCAGGACCGGGACAGATTATGAAAAACTGTTTTTT.

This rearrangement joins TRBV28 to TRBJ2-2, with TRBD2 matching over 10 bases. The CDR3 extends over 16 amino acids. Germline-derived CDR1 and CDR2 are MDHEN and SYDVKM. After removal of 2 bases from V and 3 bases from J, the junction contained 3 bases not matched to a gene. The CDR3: CASSLQLAGHTGELFF. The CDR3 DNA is TGTGCCAGCAGTTTACAACTAGCGGGACACACCGGGGAGCTGTTTTTT.

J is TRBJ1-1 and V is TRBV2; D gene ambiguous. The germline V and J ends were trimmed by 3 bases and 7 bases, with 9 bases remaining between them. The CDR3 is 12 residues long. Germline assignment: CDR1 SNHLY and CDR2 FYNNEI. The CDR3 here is CASSEMIGEAFF. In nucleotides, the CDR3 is TGTGCCAGCAGTGAGATGATCGGTGAAGCTTTCTTT. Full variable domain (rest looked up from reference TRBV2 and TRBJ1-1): EPEVTQTPSHQVTQMGQEVILRCVPISNHLYFYWYRQILGQKVEFLVSFYNNEISEKSEIFDDQFSVERPDGSNFTLKIRSTKLEDSAMYFCASSEMIGEAFFGQGTRLTVV.

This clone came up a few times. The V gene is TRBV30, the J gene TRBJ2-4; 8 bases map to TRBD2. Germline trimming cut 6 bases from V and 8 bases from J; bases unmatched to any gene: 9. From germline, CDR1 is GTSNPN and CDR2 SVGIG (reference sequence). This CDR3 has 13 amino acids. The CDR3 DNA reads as TGTGCCTGTCGTCTGACGGGAGGGTACATTCAGTACTTC. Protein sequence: CACRLTGGYIQYF.